A single sample gave rise to the 26 T cell receptor beta chains below, sequenced in a study of OX40 agonist ivuxolimab in advanced cancers. Data came from immunoSEQ multiplex PCR; TCRdb stores just in-frame clones and leaves some out. The sample yields 100,000 to 150,000 clones, approximately 90% seen once. Sequenced material: CD4+ or CD8+ T cells sorted from blood, taken in a trial of the OX40 agonist ivuxolimab. Source of these receptors: an adult with an advanced solid tumor such as melanoma, head and neck, liver or kidney cancer.

This rearrangement joins TRBV15 to TRBJ2-5; TRBD2 agrees at 8 bases. CDR3 size: 16 residues. Germline CDR1 and CDR2: LNHNV and YYDKDF (reference sequence). With V trimmed by 0 bases and J by 5 bases, 8 bases remained unmatched. CDR3 protein: CATSRDGGRRWETQYF. The CDR3 DNA reads as TGTGCCACCAGCAGAGACGGCGGGAGGAGGTGGGAGACCCAGTACTTC. The full variable domain, with the rest looked up from reference TRBV15 and TRBJ2-5, is DAMVIQNPRYQVTQFGKPVTLSCSQTLNHNVMYWYQQKSSQAPKLLFHYYDKDFNNEADTPDNFQSRRPNTSFCFLDIRSPGLGDTAMYLCATSRDGGRRWETQYFGPGTRLLVL.

The chain has TRBV5-1 and TRBJ2-1; 7 bases map to TRBD1. CDR3 length: 15 amino acids. The V and J ends lost 4 bases and 5 bases, in that order; junction bases with no gene match: 9. Germline-derived CDR1 and CDR2 are SGHRS and YFSETQ. CDR3 sequence reads: CASSTRGIVDNEQFF. Written as DNA, the CDR3 is TGCGCCAGCAGCACCAGGGGGATAGTAGACAATGAGCAGTTCTTC.

The rearrangement joins TRBV6-6 to TRBJ1-3, with a tentative D call TRBD1 (5 bases). The V gene's germline CDR1 is MNHNY and CDR2 SVGAGI (reference sequence). This CDR3 region has 15 residues. Trimming took 6 bases from V and 2 from J, leaving 14 bases between them. CDR3 sequence: CASRHTQGTGNTIYF. CDR3 sequence (DNA): TGTGCCAGCAGACACACTCAGGGAACTGGAAACACCATATATTTT.

V gene TRBV28 combines with J gene TRBJ2-5, with 10 bases that match TRBD2. Germline V gene data show CDR1 as MDHEN and CDR2 as SYDVKM. After removal of 4 bases from V and 2 bases from J, the junction contained 1 base not matched to a gene. This CDR3 is 14 amino acids long. CDR3 coding DNA: TGTGCCAGCAGTTATAGCGGGAGGCAAGAGACCCAGTACTTC. Protein product: CASSYSGRQETQYF.

The CDR3 DNA follows: TGTGCCAGCAGCTTTTTCGGGAGGGCCGACGCAGATACGCAGTATTTT. Translation gives CASSFFGRADADTQYF. This chain joins TRBV7-9 and TRBJ2-3, with TRBD2 identical over 8 bases. Germline V lookup: CDR1 SEHNR, CDR2 FQNEAQ (reference sequence). The junction had 9 bases not matched to a gene; V was cut back by 3 bases and J by 4 bases. This CDR3 is 16 amino acids long.

This chain joins TRBV7-9 and TRBJ2-7; 9 bases agree with TRBD1. Germline CDR1 reads SEHNR; CDR2 reads FQNEAQ (reference sequence). The CDR3 is made up of 14 amino acids. Trimming cost V 1 base and J 13 bases; bases outside gene matches: 11. DNA for the CDR3: TGTGCCAGCAGCTTAGAGTCGGGGACAGGGCGCCATTACTTC. The encoded protein is CASSLESGTGRHYF.

The chain has TRBV5-1 and TRBJ2-1; 12 nucleotides agree with TRBD1. V was pared by 5 bases and J by 8 bases, with 11 bases of the junction left unmatched. Germline V CDR1 and CDR2: SGHRS, YFSETQ. The CDR3 extends over 16 amino acids. CDR3 in amino acids: CASSVRDRGRGDEQFF. The CDR3 DNA follows: TGCGCCAGCAGTGTCCGGGACAGGGGGCGCGGGGATGAGCAGTTCTTC.

V is TRBV25-1 and J is TRBJ2-7; possible D gene TRBD2, 5 bases. Trimming removed 3 bases at V and 0 bases at J, with 18 bases between. The germline gives CDR1 MGHDK, CDR2 SYGVNS. The CDR3 loop spans 17 amino acids. This CDR3 is CASSDPRTHRSSYEQYF. As DNA, the CDR3 is TGTGCCAGCAGTGATCCCCGGACTCATAGGAGCTCCTACGAGCAGTACTTC.

The chain recombines TRBV6-5 with TRBJ1-5; 9 bases map to TRBD1. V lost 5 bases to trimming and J lost 2 bases; unmatched junction nucleotides: 4. The germline V gene has CDR1 MNHEY and CDR2 SVGAGI. The CDR3 totals 15 residues. This CDR3 is CASSQWTGGNQPQHF. The CDR3 nucleotides read TGTGCCAGCAGTCAATGGACAGGGGGCAATCAGCCCCAGCATTTT.

The V gene is TRBV6-6, the J gene TRBJ1-5; the D is unclear. The CDR3 is 12 amino acids. Between the trimmed V and J ends, which lost 5 bases and 6 bases, there was a span of 8 bases. Germline V lookup: CDR1 MNHNY, CDR2 SVGAGI (reference sequence). The CDR3 bases are TGTGCCAGCAGTCCGGGGAGTCAGCCCCAGCATTTT. This encodes CASSPGSQPQHF.

This chain connects TRBV30 to TRBJ1-2; D unresolved. This CDR3 is built from 12 residues. V lost 0 bases to trimming and J lost 14 bases, with 16 bases between them. Looked up from germline, CDR1 is GTSNPN and CDR2 is SVGIG (reference sequence). As DNA, the CDR3 is TGTGCCTGGAGTGTAAATGAGCAGGCAAAAACCTTC. It specifies CAWSVNEQAKTF.

The chain combines TRBV4-2 with TRBJ1-3; D is uncertain. Per germline, CDR1 LGHNA and CDR2 YNFKEQ. The V end was cut by 0 bases, the J end by 2 bases, with 8 bases between. The CDR3 sequence is 15 residues long. The CDR3 DNA follows: TGTGCCAGCAGCCAAGAAAATCTACCTGGAAACACCATATATTTT. Its translation: CASSQENLPGNTIYF.

A note on this clone: Other nucleotide sequences from this sample produce the same CDR3. The CDR3 nucleotides are TGTGCCAGCAGCGTAGGTGGTAGCGGGACCTACGAGCAGTACTTC. Translated, it gives CASSVGGSGTYEQYF. The genes are TRBV9 and TRBJ2-7; 8 bases are shared with TRBD2. CDR1 and CDR2 from the germline V gene are SGDLS and YYNGEE. The ends lost 0 bases at V and 2 bases at J; junction bases unmatched: 4. The CDR3 runs 15 residues.

CDR3: CASSPERGYTF. The CDR3, as DNA: TGTGCCAGCTCACCAGAGAGGGGCTACACCTTC. The V gene is TRBV18, the J gene TRBJ1-2; D gene ambiguous. The CDR3 runs to 11 residues. Germline V gene sequence: CDR1 KGHSH, CDR2 LQKENI. V lost 2 bases to trimming and J lost 8 bases, with 6 bases between them.

In this sample, this clone turned up once. J is TRBJ2-5 and V is TRBV7-9, with 8 positions matching TRBD1. The CDR3 has 14 residues. Germline V gene data show CDR1 as SEHNR and CDR2 as FQNEAQ (reference sequence). J was trimmed by 1 base and V by 4 bases; bases with no gene match: 2. CDR3 in amino acids: CASSSDRGQETQYF. DNA of the CDR3: TGTGCCAGCAGCTCCGACAGGGGCCAAGAGACCCAGTACTTC.

This rearrangement joins TRBV9 to TRBJ1-2; weak D call: TRBD1 (5 bases). The CDR3 spans 12 residues. The ends were cut back, 0 bases at V and 8 bases at J, with 8 bases in the middle. Germline V lookup: CDR1 SGDLS, CDR2 YYNGEE. Here the CDR3 DNA reads TGTGCCAGCAGCGTAGGGTCAGGGGGCTACACCTTC. It encodes CASSVGSGGYTF.

This rearrangement joins TRBV20-1 to TRBJ2-7; tentatively, D is TRBD1 or TRBD2 (5 bases each). This CDR3 contains 11 residues. The germline V gene encodes CDR1 DFQATT and CDR2 SNEGSKA (reference sequence). CDR3: CGGRHSYEQYF. The CDR3 DNA reads TGCGGGGGACGGCACTCCTACGAGCAGTACTTC.

This sequence joins TRBV28 and TRBJ2-1, with TRBD2 matching over 16 bases. Germline CDR1 reads MDHEN; CDR2 reads SYDVKM. The CDR3 loop spans 17 amino acids. The V gene end was trimmed by 8 bases and the J gene end by 6 bases; junction bases not matched to a gene: 10. The CDR3 DNA reads TGTGCCAGCTCCCTGGGACTAGCGGGAGGGCGGCGCAATGAGCAGTTCTTC. It codes for CASSLGLAGGRRNEQFF. Using reference TRBV28 and TRBJ2-1 for the parts outside the CDR3, the full variable domain is DVKVTQSSRYLVKRTGEKVFLECVQDMDHENMFWYRQDPGLGLRLIYFSYDVKMKEKGDIPEGYSVSREKKERFSLILESASTNQTSMYLCASSLGLAGGRRNEQFFGPGTRLTVL.

The CDR3 reads CASSDQAPSYEQYF. The CDR3 bases are TGTGCCAGTAGTGACCAGGCCCCCTCCTACGAGCAGTACTTC. The chain combines TRBV19 with TRBJ2-7; D uncertain. V shed 5 bases and J shed 0 bases, with 11 bases lying between them. Germline assignment: CDR1 LNHDA and CDR2 SQIVND (reference sequence). This CDR3 has 14 residues.

The gene calls are TRBV19 and TRBJ2-5; a possible D gene is TRBD1 (6 bases). The CDR3 consists of 13 residues. Germline V lookup: CDR1 LNHDA, CDR2 SQIVND (reference sequence). CDR3: CASTPTGKETQYF. The CDR3 DNA reads as TGTGCTTCCACGCCGACAGGAAAAGAGACCCAGTACTTC.

V gene TRBV7-9 combines with J gene TRBJ1-2; the D is unclear. This CDR3 has 12 residues. The V end lost 5 bases, the J end lost 6 bases, and 10 bases lay between the germline ends. The germline gives CDR1 SEHNR, CDR2 FQNEAQ (reference sequence). CDR3 in DNA: TGTGCCAGCAGCCCCAGCTCGGATGGCTACACCTTC. Amino acids: CASSPSSDGYTF.

The CDR3 bases are TGTGCCAGCAGCTCACAGGGGGCGCGTCTGAGGAATCAGCCCCAGCATTTT. Amino acid sequence: CASSSQGARLRNQPQHF. The V gene is TRBV28, the J gene TRBJ1-5; 9 bases map to TRBD1. Trimming at V came to 6 bases and at J to 4 bases, leaving 13 bases not matched to a gene. The CDR3 has 17 amino acids. The germline gives CDR1 MDHEN, CDR2 SYDVKM.

V and J are TRBV28 and TRBJ1-2; D ambiguous. This CDR3 is built from 15 residues. V lost 3 bases, J lost 0 bases, and 11 bases lay in between. Germline values: CDR1 MDHEN, CDR2 SYDVKM. This CDR3 reads CASSFRVGANYGYTF. CDR3 nucleotide sequence: TGTGCCAGCAGTTTTAGGGTGGGAGCTAACTATGGCTACACCTTC.

The V and J genes are TRBV6-5 and TRBJ2-1; TRBD1 agrees at 8 bases. The V segment lost 6 bases and the J segment 4 bases; nucleotides outside the gene matches: 8. This CDR3 spans 15 amino acids. The V gene's germline CDR1 is MNHEY and CDR2 SVGAGI. CDR3: CASRLTGAVYNEQFF. In DNA form, the CDR3 reads TGTGCCAGCAGATTGACAGGGGCGGTATACAATGAGCAGTTCTTC.

The V and J genes are TRBV7-9 and TRBJ2-7; no firm D call. The germline V and J ends were trimmed by 1 base and 3 bases, with 4 bases remaining between them. Germline V gene data show CDR1 as SEHNR and CDR2 as FQNEAQ (reference sequence). This CDR3 has 12 residues. CDR3 bases: TGTGCCAGCAGCTTAGACAACTACGAGCAGTACTTC. It encodes CASSLDNYEQYF.

The rearrangement links TRBV29-1 to TRBJ2-4, with a tentative D call TRBD2 (6 bases). The length of the CDR3 is 14 residues. Trimming shortened V by 1 base and J by 3 bases, and 10 bases separated the two germline ends. CDR1 and CDR2 from the germline V gene are SQVTM and ANQGSEA. The CDR3 DNA sequence: TGCAGCGTTGAAGGATGGGGAGGCAAAAACATTCAGTACTTC. Translation: CSVEGWGGKNIQYF.